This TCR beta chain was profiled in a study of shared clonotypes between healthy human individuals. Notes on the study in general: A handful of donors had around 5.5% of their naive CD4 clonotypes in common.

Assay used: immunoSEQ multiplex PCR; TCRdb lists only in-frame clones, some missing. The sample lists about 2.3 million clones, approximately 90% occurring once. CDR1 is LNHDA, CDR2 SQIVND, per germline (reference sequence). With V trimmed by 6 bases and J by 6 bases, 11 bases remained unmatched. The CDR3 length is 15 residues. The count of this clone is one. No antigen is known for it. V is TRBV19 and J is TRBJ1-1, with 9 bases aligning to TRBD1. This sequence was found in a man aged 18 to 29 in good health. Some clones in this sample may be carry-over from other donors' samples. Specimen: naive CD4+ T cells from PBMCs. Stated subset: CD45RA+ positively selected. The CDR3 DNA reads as TGTGCCAGTAGGGGACAGGGAGGGGGGTCGGCTGAAGCTTTCTTT. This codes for CASRGQGGGSAEAFF.